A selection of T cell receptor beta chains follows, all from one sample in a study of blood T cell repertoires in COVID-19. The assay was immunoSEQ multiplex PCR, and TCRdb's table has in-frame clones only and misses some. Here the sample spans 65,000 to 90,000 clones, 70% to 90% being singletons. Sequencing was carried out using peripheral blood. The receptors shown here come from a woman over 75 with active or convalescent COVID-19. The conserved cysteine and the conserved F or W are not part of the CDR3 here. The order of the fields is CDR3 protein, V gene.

ASSASRTEAF | TRBV7-9
ASSWNRDPPQH | TRBV7-2
AGGRDSDTQY | TRBV6-5
ATRQGGRETQY | TRBV24-1
ASSLGQGGSYEQY | TRBV11-2
ASSRPSYNEQF | TRBV27
ASSSTSSTVGSYNEQF | TRBV7-9
ASSSPTGGLQDTQY | TRBV7-3
ASSAQATVYSNQPQH | TRBV19
ATSDLLSRGASQPQH | TRBV24-1
ASSERGGPQETQY | TRBV18
ARPRAGGGGDTGELF | TRBV2
SVGWQGQETQY | TRBV29-1
ASSFMTGTLDEQY | TRBV27
ASSFSAGVNTGELF | TRBV5-5
ASSPSGGVYNEQF | TRBV7-3
ASGALGGQAGELF | TRBV4-2
ASSPGTGEGYGYT | TRBV6-4
ASSLARGSGGYT | TRBV5-6
ASSQSMLETQY | TRBV3-1/TRBV3-2
ASSSLQGRYGYT | TRBV11-2
AISEFNLRDSPLH | TRBV10-3
ASSRPRQAMNTEAF | TRBV19
ASSRLAGGPIGELF | TRBV4-3
ASRRTAPSSYEQY | TRBV6-5
ASSLRDYYEQY | TRBV5-5
ASSPQSSGGYLKQY | TRBV6-2/TRBV6-3
ASSPVNEQF | TRBV7-8
ASIPVGQGASGNTIY | TRBV7-7
ASTGVDTGELF | TRBV6-5
ASSSDKNQPQH | TRBV7-2
ASSHRGDSNQPQH | TRBV4-2
ASGQGAGHYGYT | TRBV7-6
AISETGQGIGEQY | TRBV10-3
ASSPRLAAVYEQY | TRBV7-9
ASSDALYGRNTGELF | TRBV28
ASSQDKQGALEKLF | TRBV4-2
ASSHLKGPEAF | TRBV3-1/TRBV3-2
SASSTTASGDTQY | TRBV20-1
ASSSAGGVYEQY | TRBV11-1
ASSQPQRLADTQY | TRBV6-6
ASSKTEWDTEAF | TRBV5-6